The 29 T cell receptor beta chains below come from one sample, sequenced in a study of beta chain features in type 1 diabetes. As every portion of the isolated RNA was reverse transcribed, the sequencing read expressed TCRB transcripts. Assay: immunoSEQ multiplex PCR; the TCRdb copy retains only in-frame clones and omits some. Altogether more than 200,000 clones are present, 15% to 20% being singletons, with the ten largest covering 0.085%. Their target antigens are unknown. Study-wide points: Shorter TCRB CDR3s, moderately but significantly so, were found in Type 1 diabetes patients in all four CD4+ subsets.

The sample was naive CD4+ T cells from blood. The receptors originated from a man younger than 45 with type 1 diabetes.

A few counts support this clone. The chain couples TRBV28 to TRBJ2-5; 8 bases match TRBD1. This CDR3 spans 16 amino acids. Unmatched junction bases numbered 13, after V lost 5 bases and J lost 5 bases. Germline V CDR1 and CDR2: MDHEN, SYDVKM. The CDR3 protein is CASSPGTGRIGETQYF. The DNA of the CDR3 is TGTGCCAGCAGTCCCGGGACAGGTCGGATCGGGGAGACCCAGTACTTC.

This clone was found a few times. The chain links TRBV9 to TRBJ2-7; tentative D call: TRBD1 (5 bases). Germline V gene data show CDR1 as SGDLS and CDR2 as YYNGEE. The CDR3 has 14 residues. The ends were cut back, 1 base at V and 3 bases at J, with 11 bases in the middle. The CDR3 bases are TGTGCCAGCAGCGTAATGGCAGGGAACTACGAGCAGTACTTC. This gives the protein CASSVMAGNYEQYF.

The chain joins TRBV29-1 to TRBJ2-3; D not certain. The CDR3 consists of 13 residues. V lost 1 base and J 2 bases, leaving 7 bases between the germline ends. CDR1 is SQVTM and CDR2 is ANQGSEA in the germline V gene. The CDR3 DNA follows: TGCAGCGTTGAAGGAAAGTTCACAGATACGCAGTATTTT. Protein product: CSVEGKFTDTQYF.

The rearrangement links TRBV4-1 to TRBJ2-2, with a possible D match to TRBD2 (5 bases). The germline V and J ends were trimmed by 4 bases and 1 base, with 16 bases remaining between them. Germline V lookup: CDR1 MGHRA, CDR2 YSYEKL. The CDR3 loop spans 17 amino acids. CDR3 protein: CASSRAGRDENTGELFF. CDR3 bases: TGCGCCAGCAGCCGGGCGGGTCGAGATGAGAACACCGGGGAGCTGTTTTTT.

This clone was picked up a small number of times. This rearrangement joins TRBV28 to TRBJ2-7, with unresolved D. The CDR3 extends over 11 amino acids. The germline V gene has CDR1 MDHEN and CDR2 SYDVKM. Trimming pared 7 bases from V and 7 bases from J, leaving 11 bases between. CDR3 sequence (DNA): TGTGCCAGCACCACCCCCTGGGAGCAGTACTTC. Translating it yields CASTTPWEQYF.

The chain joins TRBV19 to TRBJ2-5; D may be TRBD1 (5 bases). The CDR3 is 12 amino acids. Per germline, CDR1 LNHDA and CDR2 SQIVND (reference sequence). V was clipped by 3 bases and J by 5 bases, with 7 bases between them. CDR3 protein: CASSIAGETQYF. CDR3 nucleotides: TGTGCCAGTAGTATCGCAGGGGAGACCCAGTACTTC.

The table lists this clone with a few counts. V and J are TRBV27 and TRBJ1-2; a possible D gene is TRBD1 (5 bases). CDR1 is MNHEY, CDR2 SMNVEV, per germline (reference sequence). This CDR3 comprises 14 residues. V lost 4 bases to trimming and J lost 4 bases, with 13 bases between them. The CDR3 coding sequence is TGTGCCAGCAGTTGGGCAGGGCAAGGCTATGGCTACACCTTC. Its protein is CASSWAGQGYGYTF.

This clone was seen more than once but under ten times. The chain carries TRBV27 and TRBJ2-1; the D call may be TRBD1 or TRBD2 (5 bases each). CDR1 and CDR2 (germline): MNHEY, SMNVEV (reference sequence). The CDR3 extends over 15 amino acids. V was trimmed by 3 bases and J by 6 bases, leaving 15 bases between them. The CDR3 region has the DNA TGTGCCAGCAGTTTTCGGGGCAGGGTCCCCAATGAGCAGTTCTTC. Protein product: CASSFRGRVPNEQFF.

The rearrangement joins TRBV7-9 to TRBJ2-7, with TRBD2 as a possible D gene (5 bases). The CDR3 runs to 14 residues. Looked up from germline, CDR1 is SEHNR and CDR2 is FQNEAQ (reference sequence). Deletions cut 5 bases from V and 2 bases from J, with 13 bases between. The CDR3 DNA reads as TGTGCCAGCAGCATCCGGGAAGCGCCCTACGAGCAGTACTTC. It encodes CASSIREAPYEQYF.

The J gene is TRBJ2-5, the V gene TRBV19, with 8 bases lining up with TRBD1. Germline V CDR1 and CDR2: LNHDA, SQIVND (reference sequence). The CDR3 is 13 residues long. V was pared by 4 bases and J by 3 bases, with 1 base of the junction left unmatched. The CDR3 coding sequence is TGTGCCAGTAGTACGACAGGGGAAGAGACCCAGTACTTC. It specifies CASSTTGEETQYF.

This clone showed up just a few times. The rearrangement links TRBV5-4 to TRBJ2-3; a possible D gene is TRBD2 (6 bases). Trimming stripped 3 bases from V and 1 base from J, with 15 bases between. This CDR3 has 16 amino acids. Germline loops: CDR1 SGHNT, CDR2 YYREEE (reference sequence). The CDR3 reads CASSSKEGIGTDTQYF. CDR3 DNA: TGTGCCAGCAGCTCTAAGGAGGGGATCGGCACAGATACGCAGTATTTT.

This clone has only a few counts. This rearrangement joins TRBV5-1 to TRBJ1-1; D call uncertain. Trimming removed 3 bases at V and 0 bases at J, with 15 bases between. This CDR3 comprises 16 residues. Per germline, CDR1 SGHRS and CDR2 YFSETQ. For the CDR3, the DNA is TGCGCCAGCAGCTCGGAGCCGAGGGAATTGAACACTGAAGCTTTCTTT. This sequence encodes CASSSEPRELNTEAFF.

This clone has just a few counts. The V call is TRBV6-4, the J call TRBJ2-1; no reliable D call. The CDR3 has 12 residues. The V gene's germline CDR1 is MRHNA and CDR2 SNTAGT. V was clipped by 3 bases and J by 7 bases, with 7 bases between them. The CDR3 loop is CASSDLGNEQFF. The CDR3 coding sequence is TGTGCCAGCAGTGATTTGGGAAATGAGCAGTTCTTC.

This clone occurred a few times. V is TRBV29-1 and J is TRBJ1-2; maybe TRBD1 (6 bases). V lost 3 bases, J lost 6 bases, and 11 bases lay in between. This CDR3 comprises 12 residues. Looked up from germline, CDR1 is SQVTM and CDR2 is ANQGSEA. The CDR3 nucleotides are TGCAGCGTTGAGGGGGCCGGGAATGGCTACACCTTC. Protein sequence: CSVEGAGNGYTF.

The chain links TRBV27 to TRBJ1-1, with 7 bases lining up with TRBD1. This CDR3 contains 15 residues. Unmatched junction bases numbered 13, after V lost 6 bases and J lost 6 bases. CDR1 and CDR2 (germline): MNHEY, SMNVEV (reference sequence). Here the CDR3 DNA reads TGTGCCAGCAGCCTGCAACAGGGGCGATTCGCTGAAGCTTTCTTT. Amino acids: CASSLQQGRFAEAFF.

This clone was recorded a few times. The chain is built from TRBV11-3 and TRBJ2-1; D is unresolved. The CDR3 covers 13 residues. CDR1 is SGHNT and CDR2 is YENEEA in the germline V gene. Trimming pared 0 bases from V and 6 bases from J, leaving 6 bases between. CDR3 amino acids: CASSLERFNEQFF. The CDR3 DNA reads TGTGCCAGCAGCTTAGAGCGATTCAATGAGCAGTTCTTC. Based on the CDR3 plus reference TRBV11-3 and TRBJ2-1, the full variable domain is EAGVVQSPRYKIIEKKQPVAFWCNPISGHNTLYWYLQNLGQGPELLIRYENEEAVDDSQLPKDRFSAERLKGVDSTLKIQPAELGDSAVYLCASSLERFNEQFFGPGTRLTVL.

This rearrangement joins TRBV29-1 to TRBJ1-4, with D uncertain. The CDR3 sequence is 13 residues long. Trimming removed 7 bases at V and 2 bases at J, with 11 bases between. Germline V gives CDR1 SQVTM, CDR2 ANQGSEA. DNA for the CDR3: TGCAGCGCTCGGGCGGGGACTAATGAAAAACTGTTTTTT. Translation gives CSARAGTNEKLFF.

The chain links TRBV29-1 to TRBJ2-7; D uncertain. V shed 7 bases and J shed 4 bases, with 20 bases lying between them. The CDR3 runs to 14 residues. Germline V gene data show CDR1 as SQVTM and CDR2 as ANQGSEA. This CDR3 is CSAGPSDQFYEQYF. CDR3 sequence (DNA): TGCAGCGCTGGGCCCTCGGACCAATTTTACGAGCAGTACTTC.

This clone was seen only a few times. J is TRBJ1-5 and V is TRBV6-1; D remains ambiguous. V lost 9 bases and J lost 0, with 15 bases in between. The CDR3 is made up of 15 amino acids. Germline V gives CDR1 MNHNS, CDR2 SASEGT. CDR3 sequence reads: CASSPWRNSNQPQHF. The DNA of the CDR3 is TGTGCCAGTTCCCCCTGGCGGAATAGCAATCAGCCCCAGCATTTT.

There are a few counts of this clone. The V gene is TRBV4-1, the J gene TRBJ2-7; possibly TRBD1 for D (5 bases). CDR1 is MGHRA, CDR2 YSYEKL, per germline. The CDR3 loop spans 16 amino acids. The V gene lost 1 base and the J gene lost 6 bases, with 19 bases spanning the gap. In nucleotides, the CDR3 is TGCGCCAGCAGCCAAGTACTCCGGCAGGGCCTCGGCGAGCAGTACTTC. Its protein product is CASSQVLRQGLGEQYF.

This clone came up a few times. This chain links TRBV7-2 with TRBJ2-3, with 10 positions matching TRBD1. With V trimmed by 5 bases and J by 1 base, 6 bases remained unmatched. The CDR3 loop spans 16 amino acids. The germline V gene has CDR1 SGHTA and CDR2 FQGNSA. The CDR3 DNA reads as TGTGCCAGCAGCCCCGACAGGGGGCGCGGCACAGATACGCAGTATTTT. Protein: CASSPDRGRGTDTQYF.

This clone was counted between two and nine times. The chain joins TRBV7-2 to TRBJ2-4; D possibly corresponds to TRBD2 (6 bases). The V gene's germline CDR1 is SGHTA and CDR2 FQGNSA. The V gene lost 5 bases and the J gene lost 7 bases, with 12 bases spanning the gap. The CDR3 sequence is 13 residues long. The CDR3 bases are TGTGCCAGCAGCCCGGAGGGGAGGAACATTCAGTACTTC. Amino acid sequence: CASSPEGRNIQYF.

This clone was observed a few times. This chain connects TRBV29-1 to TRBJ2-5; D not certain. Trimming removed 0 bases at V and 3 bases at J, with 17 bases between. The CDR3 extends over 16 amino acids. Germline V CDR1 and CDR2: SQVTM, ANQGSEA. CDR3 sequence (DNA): TGCAGCGTTGAAGATCGGTATCGGCAGGCGGAAGAGACCCAGTACTTC. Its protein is CSVEDRYRQAEETQYF.

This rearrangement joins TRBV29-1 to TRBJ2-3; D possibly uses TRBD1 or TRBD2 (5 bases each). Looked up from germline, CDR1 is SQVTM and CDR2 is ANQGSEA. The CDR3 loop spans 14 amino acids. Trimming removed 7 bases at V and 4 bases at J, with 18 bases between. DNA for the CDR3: TGCAGCGGCGCCGGGACCCCGACGCCAGATACGCAGTATTTT. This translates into CSGAGTPTPDTQYF.

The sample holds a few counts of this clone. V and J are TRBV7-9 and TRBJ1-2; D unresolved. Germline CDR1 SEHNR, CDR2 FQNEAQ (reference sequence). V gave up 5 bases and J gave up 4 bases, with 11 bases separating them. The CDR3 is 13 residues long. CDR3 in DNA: TGTGCCAGCAGCGATAGCCGGCCCTATGGCTACACCTTC. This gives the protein CASSDSRPYGYTF.

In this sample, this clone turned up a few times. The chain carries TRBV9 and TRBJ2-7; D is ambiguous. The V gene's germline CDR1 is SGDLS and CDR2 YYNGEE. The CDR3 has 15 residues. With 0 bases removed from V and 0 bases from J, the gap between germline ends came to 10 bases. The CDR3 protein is CASSVEASPSYEQYF. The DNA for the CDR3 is TGTGCCAGCAGCGTAGAGGCGAGTCCCTCCTACGAGCAGTACTTC.

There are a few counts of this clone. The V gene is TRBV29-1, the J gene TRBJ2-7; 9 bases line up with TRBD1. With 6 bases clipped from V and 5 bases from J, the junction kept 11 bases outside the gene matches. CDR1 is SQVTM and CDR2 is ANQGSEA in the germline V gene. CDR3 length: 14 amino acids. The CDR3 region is CSVFKTRDRDEQYF. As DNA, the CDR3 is TGCAGCGTCTTCAAAACCCGGGACAGGGACGAGCAGTACTTC.

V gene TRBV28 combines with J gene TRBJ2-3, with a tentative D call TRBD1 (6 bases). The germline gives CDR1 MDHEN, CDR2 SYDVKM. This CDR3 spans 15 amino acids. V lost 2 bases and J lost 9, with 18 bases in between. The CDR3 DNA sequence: TGTGCCAGCAGTTTAGGGGGCGCGGGTTTTGGGACGCAGTATTTT. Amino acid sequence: CASSLGGAGFGTQYF.

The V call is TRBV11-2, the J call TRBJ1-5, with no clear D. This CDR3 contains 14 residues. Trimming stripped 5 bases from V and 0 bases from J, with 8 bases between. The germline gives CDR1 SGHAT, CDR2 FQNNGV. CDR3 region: CASSLPNSNQPQHF. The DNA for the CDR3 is TGTGCCAGCAGCCTGCCGAATAGCAATCAGCCCCAGCATTTT.